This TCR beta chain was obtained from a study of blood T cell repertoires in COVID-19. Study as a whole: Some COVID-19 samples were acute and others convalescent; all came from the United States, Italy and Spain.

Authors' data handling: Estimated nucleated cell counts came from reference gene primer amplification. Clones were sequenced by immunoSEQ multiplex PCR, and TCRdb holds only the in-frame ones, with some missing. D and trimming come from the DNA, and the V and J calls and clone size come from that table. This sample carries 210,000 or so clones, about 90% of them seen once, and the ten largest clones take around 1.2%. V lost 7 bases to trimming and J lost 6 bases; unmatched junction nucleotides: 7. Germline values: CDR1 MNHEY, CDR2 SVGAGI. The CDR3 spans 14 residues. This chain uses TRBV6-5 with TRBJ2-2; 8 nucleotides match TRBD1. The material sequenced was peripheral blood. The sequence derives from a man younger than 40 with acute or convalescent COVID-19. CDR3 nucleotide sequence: TGTGCCAGCAACAGAGACAGGGGACCCGGGGAGCTGTTTTTT. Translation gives CASNRDRGPGELFF.